This is a list of T cell receptor beta chains from one sample in a study of long-term antiretroviral therapy in people with HIV. Profiling relied on immunoSEQ multiplex PCR, and the TCRdb table lists in-frame clones only, not all of them. This table holds 45,000 to 50,000 clones, roughly four fifths found once. This specimen was unsorted PBMCs, taken 0.8 years after starting antiretroviral therapy. The receptors stem from a woman aged 18-30 years with HIV. Both conserved end residues are part of each CDR3. A D gene is named only where the DNA matches it firmly. Clone size is not always given. Where it is, it says once, few, many or a class for expanded clones.

J | V | size | D | CDR3 | DNA
TRBJ1-5 | TRBV27 | NA | NA | CASSPNFSWSNQPQHF | TGTGCCAGCAGTCCTAACTTTAGTTGGAGCAATCAGCCCCAGCATTTT
TRBJ2-1 | TRBV9 | few | TRBD2 | CASSPGTRSFSEQFF | TGTGCCAGCAGCCCCGGGACTAGGAGCTTCAGTGAGCAGTTCTTC
TRBJ2-7 | TRBV11-2 | NA | TRBD1 | CASSLGRWDREYEQYF | TGTGCCAGCAGCTTAGGGCGCTGGGACAGGGAATACGAGCAGTACTTC
TRBJ1-5 | TRBV19 | NA | NA | CASSKGSNQPQHF | TGTGCCAGTAGTAAGGGTAGCAATCAGCCCCAGCATTTT
TRBJ2-7 | TRBV4-3 | NA | NA | CASSQLDSSYEQYF | TGCGCCAGCAGCCAACTGGACAGTAGCTACGAGCAGTACTTC
TRBJ2-2 | TRBV29-1 | NA | TRBD2 | CSVGRLAGDAGELFF | TGCAGCGTTGGTCGGCTCGCGGGGGACGCCGGGGAGCTGTTTTTT
TRBJ2-3 | TRBV19 | NA | TRBD2 | CASKSGGGPTDTQYF | TGTGCCAGTAAATCGGGGGGAGGGCCTACAGATACGCAGTATTTT
TRBJ1-5 | TRBV5-3 | NA | NA | CARSPTSQRSYQPQHF | TGTGCCAGAAGCCCCACATCTCAGAGGTCCTATCAGCCCCAGCATTTT
TRBJ2-7 | TRBV27 | NA | TRBD2 | CASSLGAGGPYEQYF | TGTGCCAGCAGTTTAGGGGCGGGAGGTCCCTACGAGCAGTACTTC
TRBJ2-2 | TRBV11-2 | NA | TRBD2 | CASSPTGLAGTGELFF | TGTGCCAGCAGCCCGACAGGACTAGCGGGAACCGGGGAGCTGTTTTTT
TRBJ2-7 | TRBV18 | NA | TRBD1 | CASSPTRDRKSYEQYF | TGTGCCAGCTCACCTACCCGGGACAGAAAGAGCTACGAGCAGTACTTC
TRBJ2-5 | TRBV5-1 | NA | NA | CASSVFVAEQETQYF | TGCGCCAGCAGCGTATTTGTAGCAGAACAAGAGACCCAGTACTTC
TRBJ2-1 | TRBV9 | NA | TRBD2 | CASSVSGTTGGNEQFF | TGTGCCAGCAGCGTTTCCGGAACGACGGGGGGCAATGAGCAGTTCTTC
TRBJ1-4 | TRBV28 | NA | TRBD1 | CASSSYPGQGWEKLFF | TGTGCCAGCAGTTCCTATCCGGGACAGGGTTGGGAAAAACTGTTTTTT
TRBJ2-7 | TRBV7-8 | NA | NA | CASTPPNGGAFPYEQYF | TGTGCCAGCACCCCTCCAAACGGGGGCGCCTTCCCCTACGAGCAGTACTTC
TRBJ1-3 | TRBV6-5 | NA | NA | CASSYSNPGAGNTIYF | TGTGCCAGCAGTTACTCGAATCCAGGGGCTGGAAACACCATATATTTT
TRBJ1-2 | TRBV19 | NA | NA | CAIGVTGGYGYTF | TGCGCTATTGGGGTAACAGGAGGCTATGGCTACACCTTC
TRBJ2-7 | TRBV28 | once | TRBD2 | CASSPGTTYYEQYF | TGTGCCAGCAGCCCCGGGACTACCTACTACGAGCAGTACTTC
TRBJ2-7 | TRBV29-1 | NA | NA | CSVEDAGRGNYEQYF | TGCAGCGTTGAAGATGCAGGGCGGGGTAACTACGAGCAGTACTTC
TRBJ2-2 | TRBV9 | NA | NA | CASARSGTGELFF | TGTGCCAGCGCGCGAAGTGGCACCGGGGAGCTGTTTTTT
TRBJ1-3 | TRBV25-1 | few | TRBD1 | CASSATGGTIYF | TGTGCCAGCAGTGCGACAGGGGGGACCATATATTTT
TRBJ1-2 | TRBV19 | NA | NA | CASSIRKGYTF | TGTGCCAGTAGTATCCGCAAGGGCTACACCTTC
TRBJ2-7 | TRBV5-6 | NA | NA | CASSLVGVPDEQYF | TGTGCCAGCAGCTTGGTGGGGGTACCGGACGAGCAGTACTTC
TRBJ2-7 | TRBV5-4 | NA | NA | CASSLASQGRDEQYF | TGTGCCAGCAGCTTGGCCTCACAGGGACGGGACGAGCAGTACTTC
TRBJ2-7 | TRBV28 | many | NA | CASSLGRVGEQYF | TGTGCCAGCAGTTTGGGACGGGTCGGGGAGCAGTACTTC
TRBJ1-1 | TRBV28 | NA | NA | CASSFRDTEAFF | TGTGCCAGCAGTTTCCGGGACACTGAAGCTTTCTTT
TRBJ1-3 | TRBV9 | NA | NA | CASSSGASGNTIYF | TGTGCCAGCAGCTCTGGGGCCAGCGGAAACACCATATATTTT
TRBJ2-6 | TRBV11-2 | NA | NA | CASSPPGIRANVLTF | TGTGCCAGCAGCCCCCCCGGAATCAGGGCCAACGTCCTGACTTTC
TRBJ2-7 | TRBV6-5 | NA | TRBD1 | CASTLTGTGTYEQYF | TGTGCCAGCACTCTTACCGGGACAGGGACCTACGAGCAGTACTTC